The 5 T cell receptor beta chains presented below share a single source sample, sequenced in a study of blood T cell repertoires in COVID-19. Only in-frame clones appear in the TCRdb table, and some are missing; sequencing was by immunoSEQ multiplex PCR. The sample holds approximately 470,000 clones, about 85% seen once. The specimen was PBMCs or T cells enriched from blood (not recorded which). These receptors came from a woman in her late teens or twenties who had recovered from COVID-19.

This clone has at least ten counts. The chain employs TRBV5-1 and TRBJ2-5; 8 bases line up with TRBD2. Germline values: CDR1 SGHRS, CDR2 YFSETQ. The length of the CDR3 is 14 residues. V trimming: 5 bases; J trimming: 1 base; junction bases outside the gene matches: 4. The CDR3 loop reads CASRGGGIQETQYF. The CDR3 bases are TGCGCCAGCAGGGGCGGGGGGATCCAAGAGACCCAGTACTTC. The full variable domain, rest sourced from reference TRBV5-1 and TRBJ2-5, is KAGVTQTPRYLIKTRGQQVTLSCSPISGHRSVSWYQQTPGQGLQFLFEYFSETQRNKGNFPGRFSGRQFSNSRSEMNVSTLELGDSALYLCASRGGGIQETQYFGPGTRLLVL.

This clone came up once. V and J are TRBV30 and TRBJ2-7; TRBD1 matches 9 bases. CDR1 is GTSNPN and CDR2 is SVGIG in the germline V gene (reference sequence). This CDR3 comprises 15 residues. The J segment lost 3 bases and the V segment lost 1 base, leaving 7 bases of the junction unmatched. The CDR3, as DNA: TGTGCCTGGAGTGGAGCCGGGACAGGGAACTACGAGCAGTACTTC. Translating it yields CAWSGAGTGNYEQYF.

The CDR3 DNA is TGTGCCAGCTCACCGCTCACTCTCCAATCGACTCCAACTAATGAAAAACTGTTTTTT. Its protein product is CASSPLTLQSTPTNEKLFF. The chain joins TRBV18 to TRBJ1-4; D gene unclear. V lost 3 bases and J lost 0, with 20 bases in between. This CDR3 comprises 19 residues. The V gene's germline CDR1 is KGHSH and CDR2 LQKENI.

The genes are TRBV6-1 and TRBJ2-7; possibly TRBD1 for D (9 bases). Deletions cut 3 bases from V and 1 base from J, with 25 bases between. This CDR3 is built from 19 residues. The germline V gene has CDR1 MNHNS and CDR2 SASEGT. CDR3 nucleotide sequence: TGTGCCAGCAGTGAGGACGCGCGGGAGGCGGGACAGGGATCCTACGAGCAGTACTTC. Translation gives CASSEDAREAGQGSYEQYF.

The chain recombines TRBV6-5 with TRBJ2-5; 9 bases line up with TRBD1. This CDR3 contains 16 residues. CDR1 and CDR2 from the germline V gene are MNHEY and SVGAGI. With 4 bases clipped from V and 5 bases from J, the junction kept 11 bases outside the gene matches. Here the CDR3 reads CASSSNRGQFRETQYF. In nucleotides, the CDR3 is TGTGCCAGCAGTTCGAACAGGGGGCAGTTTCGGGAGACCCAGTACTTC.